The 27 T cell receptor beta chains given below trace back to one sample, sequenced in a study of CD8+ T cells in alopecia areata. Extraction of RNA preceded its reverse transcription into cDNA, which served as the sequencing template. Clones were sequenced by immunoSEQ multiplex PCR, and TCRdb holds only the in-frame ones, with some missing. The sample contains about 120,000 clones, about 47% of which appear only once. This material consisted of CD8+ T cells sorted from blood, taken at week 0. These receptors were taken from a human donor with alopecia areata.

This clone was counted between two and nine times. The sample carries other DNA sequences with the same CDR3. The chain is built from TRBV7-9 and TRBJ2-5; D uncertain. Trimming removed 1 base at V and 6 bases at J, with 0 bases between. CDR3 size: 10 residues. From germline, CDR1 is SEHNR and CDR2 FQNEAQ (reference sequence). The CDR3 bases are TGTGCCAGCAGCTTAGAGACCCAGTACTTC. It specifies CASSLETQYF.

Ten or more counts support this clone. This chain's CDR3 is CASSLGHAGNEQFF. CDR3 DNA sequence: TGTGCCAGCAGTTTAGGCCACGCGGGCAATGAGCAGTTCTTC. The V and J genes are TRBV27 and TRBJ2-1, with D possibly TRBD2 on 5 matching bases. CDR1 and CDR2 (germline): MNHEY, SMNVEV (reference sequence). This CDR3 has 14 residues. Trimming shortened V by 2 bases and J by 6 bases, and 11 bases separated the two germline ends.

This clone was detected a few times. The chain joins TRBV19 to TRBJ2-1; the D gene could be TRBD1 or TRBD2 (5 bases each). Trimming shortened V by 6 bases and J by 5 bases, and 11 bases separated the two germline ends. The CDR3 spans 13 residues. From germline, CDR1 is LNHDA and CDR2 SQIVND (reference sequence). The CDR3 region is CASSHGGHNEQFF. CDR3 in DNA: TGTGCCAGTAGCCATGGGGGTCACAATGAGCAGTTCTTC.

The chain links TRBV29-1 to TRBJ2-7; D not resolved. Germline V gene lookup returns CDR1 SQVTM and CDR2 ANQGSEA. V dropped 7 bases and J dropped 6 bases, with 13 bases sitting between them. The CDR3 runs to 11 residues. CDR3 loop: CSAPVGGEQYF. Written as DNA, the CDR3 is TGCAGCGCTCCGGTGGGCGGCGAGCAGTACTTC.

This clone was observed a single time. The chain combines TRBV7-2 with TRBJ2-7, with a possible D match to TRBD2 (6 bases). Germline V gives CDR1 SGHTA, CDR2 FQGNSA. V was clipped by 5 bases and J by 1 base, with 12 bases between them. The CDR3 is made up of 14 amino acids. CDR3 bases: TGTGCCAGCAGCATCACGGGACTTTCCTACGAGCAGTACTTC. This gives the protein CASSITGLSYEQYF.

This clone was seen a few times. The chain has TRBV29-1 and TRBJ2-2; the match to TRBD1 covers 7 bases. Trimming at V came to 4 bases and at J to 7 bases, leaving 3 bases not matched to a gene. Germline values: CDR1 SQVTM, CDR2 ANQGSEA. CDR3 length equals 12 residues. This CDR3 reads CSVGSGGGELFF. DNA for the CDR3: TGCAGCGTTGGGTCAGGGGGCGGGGAGCTGTTTTTT.

The chain recombines TRBV29-1 with TRBJ2-7, with 7 bases lining up with TRBD1. The CDR3 is 14 amino acids. After removal of 6 bases from V and 4 bases from J, the junction contained 12 bases not matched to a gene. Germline loops: CDR1 SQVTM, CDR2 ANQGSEA. Here the CDR3 reads CSVLDNRGGYEQYF. The DNA for the CDR3 is TGCAGCGTCCTGGATAACAGGGGCGGGTACGAGCAGTACTTC.

The chain couples TRBV6-5 to TRBJ1-1, with D possibly TRBD1 on 5 matching bases. Germline CDR1 reads MNHEY; CDR2 reads SVGAGI. Between the trimmed V and J ends, which lost 0 bases and 2 bases, there was a span of 10 bases. The CDR3 runs 15 residues. DNA for the CDR3: TGTGCCAGCAGTTACTCGACCAGGGCTAACACTGAAGCTTTCTTT. This translates into CASSYSTRANTEAFF.

CDR3 sequence: CASSFGRQETQYF. CDR3 in DNA: TGTGCCAGCAGCTTCGGGCGGCAAGAGACCCAGTACTTC. This rearrangement joins TRBV5-6 to TRBJ2-5; D gene unclear. Trimming pared 2 bases from V and 2 bases from J, leaving 7 bases between. The CDR3 is 13 amino acids. The germline gives CDR1 SGHDT, CDR2 YYEEEE.

Only a few counts were recorded for this clone. The chain carries TRBV13 and TRBJ2-1, with 7 bases fitting TRBD1. The CDR3 covers 15 residues. Germline CDR1 PRHDT, CDR2 FYEKMQ (reference sequence). V lost 5 bases, J lost 6 bases, and 10 bases stayed unmatched. The CDR3: CASSTDRATGNEQFF. The CDR3 region has the DNA TGTGCCAGCAGCACTGACAGGGCCACAGGCAATGAGCAGTTCTTC.

The chain uses TRBV5-1 and TRBJ2-2; 7 nucleotides line up with TRBD1. Losses at the gene ends were 4 bases for V and 7 bases for J; bases not matched to a gene: 10. The CDR3 has 15 residues. Germline loops: CDR1 SGHRS, CDR2 YFSETQ. The CDR3, as DNA: TGCGCCAGCAGCCCTGGGGACAGTTTTATCGGGGAGCTGTTTTTT. Protein: CASSPGDSFIGELFF.

V usage is TRBV2 and J usage is TRBJ1-2; D not resolved. The ends were cut back, 4 bases at V and 2 bases at J, with 8 bases in the middle. This CDR3 has 13 amino acids. The germline V gene has CDR1 SNHLY and CDR2 FYNNEI. This CDR3 is CASSGGQNYGYTF. The CDR3 DNA is TGTGCCAGCAGTGGAGGCCAAAACTATGGCTACACCTTC.

The rearrangement uses TRBV9 and TRBJ1-6; possible D gene TRBD1, 6 bases. The ends were cut back, 4 bases at V and 5 bases at J, with 16 bases in the middle. Germline V lookup: CDR1 SGDLS, CDR2 YYNGEE. There are 16 residues in the CDR3. CDR3: CASSPPGGLDNSPLHF. In DNA form, the CDR3 reads TGTGCCAGCAGCCCACCCGGGGGCCTAGATAATTCACCCCTCCACTTT.

This clone was recorded a few times. No DNA is shown, since the ends of the CDR3 on it are uncertain; the CDR3 is the one TCRdb lists. The chain joins TRBV6-6 to TRBJ2-3. The germline V gene encodes CDR1 MNHNY and CDR2 SVGAGI (reference sequence). 14 amino acids form the CDR3, both terminal residues included. The CDR3 here is CASSTSDLTDTQYF.

The chain joins TRBV30 to TRBJ2-7, with D possibly called TRBD1 or TRBD2 (6 bases each). The CDR3 is made up of 12 amino acids. Trimming took off 2 bases at V and 6 bases at J, with 11 bases between the two ends. The germline gives CDR1 GTSNPN, CDR2 SVGIG (reference sequence). The CDR3 nucleotides read TGTGCCTGGAGTCACGGAGGGGGCGAGCAGTACTTC. This sequence encodes CAWSHGGGEQYF.

The rearrangement links TRBV2 to TRBJ1-1; D is perhaps TRBD1 (5 bases). CDR1 and CDR2 from the germline V gene are SNHLY and FYNNEI. The CDR3 is 13 residues long. V lost 6 bases to trimming and J lost 7 bases, with 15 bases between them. In DNA form, the CDR3 reads TGTGCCAGCAGCTCATGGGGGGACCGTGAAGCTTTCTTT. It encodes CASSSWGDREAFF. Drawing the rest from reference TRBV2 and TRBJ1-1, the complete variable domain is EPEVTQTPSHQVTQMGQEVILRCVPISNHLYFYWYRQILGQKVEFLVSFYNNEISEKSEIFDDQFSVERPDGSNFTLKIRSTKLEDSAMYFCASSSWGDREAFFGQGTRLTVV.

The chain employs TRBV7-9 and TRBJ2-7; 13 bases line up with TRBD2. This CDR3 is built from 16 residues. V lost 5 bases, J lost 4 bases, and 8 bases stayed unmatched. Germline V gene sequence: CDR1 SEHNR, CDR2 FQNEAQ (reference sequence). The CDR3 sequence: CASSPWTSGGLYEQYF. The DNA for the CDR3 is TGTGCCAGCAGCCCTTGGACTAGCGGGGGCCTGTACGAGCAGTACTTC.

V usage is TRBV27 and J usage is TRBJ1-5, with a possible D match to TRBD1 (5 bases). CDR3 length: 15 amino acids. Germline CDR1 MNHEY, CDR2 SMNVEV (reference sequence). Trimming took 6 bases from V and 7 from J, leaving 19 bases between them. The CDR3 sequence is CASSPRRGWGQPQHF. As DNA, the CDR3 is TGTGCCAGCAGCCCCCGTCGGGGGTGGGGACAGCCCCAGCATTTT.

In its sample, this clone was seen a few times. The J gene is TRBJ1-6, the V gene TRBV5-4, with D unresolved. The CDR3 contains 13 residues. Germline V gene sequence: CDR1 SGHNT, CDR2 YYREEE (reference sequence). Trimming pared 0 bases from V and 13 bases from J, leaving 11 bases between. The CDR3 sequence is CASSLGPVGPLHF. CDR3 DNA sequence: TGTGCCAGCAGCTTGGGACCGGTGGGCCCCCTCCACTTT.

This rearrangement joins TRBV6-5 to TRBJ1-6; weak D call: TRBD1 (5 bases). Germline lookup yields CDR1 MNHEY and CDR2 SVGAGI. This CDR3 region has 14 residues. Between the trimmed V and J ends, which lost 0 bases and 8 bases, there was a span of 8 bases. This CDR3 reads CASSYSAGYSPLHF. As DNA, the CDR3 is TGTGCCAGCAGTTACTCGGCAGGGTATTCACCCCTCCACTTT.

This clone was seen a handful of times. This chain joins TRBV13 and TRBJ1-3; D possibly corresponds to TRBD1 (5 bases). The CDR3 extends over 11 amino acids. Germline loops: CDR1 PRHDT, CDR2 FYEKMQ (reference sequence). Trimming removed 5 bases from V and 8 bases from J, with 7 bases in between. The CDR3 DNA sequence: TGTGCCAGCAGCAGGGGTGACACCATATATTTT. Translation: CASSRGDTIYF.

This clone appeared a few times. The chain links TRBV14 to TRBJ2-7; perhaps D is TRBD1 or TRBD2 (5 bases each). CDR1 is SGHDN and CDR2 is FVKESK in the germline V gene. The CDR3 extends over 16 amino acids. Trimming removed 0 bases at V and 1 base at J, with 13 bases between. The CDR3, as DNA: TGTGCCAGCAGCCAAGATCCAGGGAGTTTGTCCTACGAGCAGTACTTC. Its protein product is CASSQDPGSLSYEQYF.

This clone was seen a few times. The rearrangement uses TRBV30 and TRBJ2-7, with TRBD2 identical over 7 bases. From germline, CDR1 is GTSNPN and CDR2 SVGIG (reference sequence). There are 12 residues in the CDR3. Germline trimming cut 4 bases from V and 6 bases from J; bases unmatched to any gene: 6. CDR3 protein: CAWTVGGGEQYF. Written as DNA, the CDR3 is TGTGCCTGGACCGTGGGCGGGGGCGAGCAGTACTTC.

This chain connects TRBV15 to TRBJ1-1, with D maybe TRBD1 (6 bases). Per germline, CDR1 LNHNV and CDR2 YYDKDF (reference sequence). Trimming left V 5 bases short and J 3 bases short, with 10 bases between. The CDR3 loop spans 13 amino acids. CDR3 loop: CATSARTDTEAFF. CDR3 bases: TGTGCCACCAGCGCAAGGACAGACACTGAAGCTTTCTTT.

The chain has TRBV6-5 and TRBJ2-2; D ambiguous. Trimming removed 6 bases at V and 3 bases at J, with 8 bases between. Germline lookup yields CDR1 MNHEY and CDR2 SVGAGI. CDR3 length: 13 residues. CDR3 DNA sequence: TGTGCCAGCAGCCGACTCGACACCGGGGAGCTGTTTTTT. Its translation: CASSRLDTGELFF.

DNA of the CDR3: TGTGCCAGCAGCTTAGTAAAGGGACAGGGGGAGACCGGGGAGCTGTTTTTT. Translation gives CASSLVKGQGETGELFF. This rearrangement joins TRBV7-8 to TRBJ2-2; TRBD1 matches 11 bases. The germline V gene encodes CDR1 SGHVS and CDR2 FQNEAQ. V trimming: 1 base; J trimming: 5 bases; junction bases outside the gene matches: 6. The CDR3 covers 17 residues.

V is TRBV27 and J is TRBJ2-1, with D tentatively TRBD2 (5 bases). Per the germline V gene, CDR1 is MNHEY and CDR2 is SMNVEV (reference sequence). Trimming pared 4 bases from V and 4 bases from J, leaving 8 bases between. CDR3 length equals 13 residues. The CDR3 DNA is TGTGCCAGCAGTTCCCGGACTTACAATGAGCAGTTCTTC. It yields the protein CASSSRTYNEQFF.